This TCR beta chain was found in a study of molecular identifiers for immune sequencing clone quantification. Regarding the study as a whole: More than 97% of effector molecules, versus under 1% of naive-cell molecules, belonged to clones above 20 RNA copies.

Using a CD8+CD4-CCR7+CD45RA+ phenotype, naive CD8 T cells were sorted. This clonotype was observed many times. Antigen unknown. CDR3 length equals 14 residues. Germline CDR1 reads SQVTM; CDR2 reads ANQGSEA. V gave up 6 bases and J gave up 2 bases, with 14 bases separating them. Methods described previously were used for bulk TCR libraries, and listed TCR primers were applied. In TCRdb, the PCR reads were re-called with MiXCR into one record per CDR3 protein. The data show about 640,000 distinct CDR3 sequences, with just under 20% seen just once and 0.85% to 0.9% held by the top ten. This clonotype was obtained from a human donor in good health. Some libraries in this study had Jurkat cell RNA spiked in. This sequence joins TRBV29-1 and TRBJ2-1; no clear D. Specimen: naive CD8+ T cells from blood, with Jurkat cell RNA spiked in. Subset specified: FACS-sorted CD8+CD4-CCR7+CD45RA+ naive T cells. In DNA, the CDR3 is TGCAGCGTCCTCACGGCCCAGGCCTACAATGAGCAGTTCTTC. Protein product: CSVLTAQAYNEQFF.